A single sample gave rise to the 32 T cell receptor beta chains below, sequenced in a study of CD4+ T cells in melanoma. The protocol was immunoSEQ multiplex PCR, while the TCRdb copy is restricted to in-frame clones and leaves out a portion. This repertoire shows some 47,000 clones, 75% to 90% found once; its top ten account for 12%. Material for sequencing was peripheral blood. These receptors all stem from a human donor with melanoma.

The chain links TRBV19 to TRBJ1-4; maybe TRBD1 (5 bases). Between the trimmed V and J ends, which lost 1 base and 4 bases, there was a span of 13 bases. The CDR3 totals 16 residues. CDR1 and CDR2 from the germline V gene are LNHDA and SQIVND (reference sequence). This chain's CDR3 is CASSIGDREVNEKLFF. CDR3 coding DNA: TGTGCCAGTAGTATAGGGGACCGCGAGGTTAATGAAAAACTGTTTTTT.

The rearrangement joins TRBV7-9 to TRBJ2-3; TRBD2 might be the D (6 bases). The CDR3 has 14 amino acids. V lost 6 bases, J lost 5 bases, and 15 bases lay in between. CDR1 is SEHNR, CDR2 FQNEAQ, per germline (reference sequence). CDR3 protein: CASSSVMGGDTQYF. The CDR3 DNA is TGTGCCAGCAGTTCAGTTATGGGGGGAGATACGCAGTATTTT.

This chain links TRBV5-1 with TRBJ2-1, with unresolved D. This CDR3 contains 12 residues. V was clipped by 2 bases and J by 7 bases, with 7 bases between them. Germline V gene data show CDR1 as SGHRS and CDR2 as YFSETQ. The DNA for the CDR3 is TGCGCCAGCAGCTTCGGTGGGAATGAGCAGTTCTTC. Residues: CASSFGGNEQFF.

The J gene is TRBJ1-4, the V gene TRBV6-1; TRBD1 matches 8 bases. With V trimmed by 6 bases and J by 10 bases, 10 bases remained unmatched. This CDR3 region has 14 residues. Germline lookup yields CDR1 MNHNS and CDR2 SASEGT. CDR3: CASRLGGQGRKLFF. As DNA, the CDR3 is TGTGCCAGCAGATTGGGTGGACAGGGTCGAAAACTGTTTTTT.

The chain links TRBV19 to TRBJ2-1; 10 nucleotides align to TRBD2. V was pared by 8 bases and J by 10 bases, with 5 bases of the junction left unmatched. There are 12 residues in the CDR3. The germline gives CDR1 LNHDA, CDR2 SQIVND (reference sequence). In DNA form, the CDR3 reads TGTGCCAGTGGGACTAGCGACTGGGAGCAGTTCTTC. It translates to CASGTSDWEQFF.

This chain joins TRBV7-9 and TRBJ1-1; tentatively, D is TRBD1 (6 bases). Trimming left V 4 bases short and J 1 base short, with 13 bases between. CDR3 length: 15 residues. Germline V gene lookup returns CDR1 SEHNR and CDR2 FQNEAQ (reference sequence). This CDR3 reads CASSSRDIPNTEAFF. CDR3 coding DNA: TGTGCCAGCAGCTCTCGGGACATACCGAACACTGAAGCTTTCTTT.

This clone was counted a few times. The chain carries TRBV7-8 and TRBJ1-6; D unresolved. This CDR3 spans 12 amino acids. V was clipped by 4 bases and J by 8 bases, with 6 bases between them. Germline values: CDR1 SGHVS, CDR2 FQNEAQ. CDR3 sequence (DNA): TGTGCCAGCAGCTGGGCTGATTCACCCCTCCACTTT. Translation: CASSWADSPLHF.

The rearrangement links TRBV7-2 to TRBJ1-6; 8 nucleotides line up with TRBD1. Trimming took 1 base from V and 6 from J; bases not matched to a gene: 11. The CDR3 length is 18 residues. CDR1 and CDR2 (germline): SGHTA, FQGNSA. CDR3 loop: CASSLVMGRQGFNSPLHF. The CDR3 bases are TGTGCCAGCAGCTTAGTTATGGGGCGACAGGGGTTTAATTCACCCCTCCACTTT.

Here the CDR3 DNA reads TGTGCCAGCTCACCGGGCGGCTCCTTAGAGACCCAGTACTTC. It translates to CASSPGGSLETQYF. V and J are TRBV18 and TRBJ2-5; D uncertain. CDR1 is KGHSH and CDR2 is LQKENI in the germline V gene. V lost 3 bases and J 4 bases, leaving 12 bases between the germline ends. CDR3 length: 14 amino acids.

V gene TRBV2 combines with J gene TRBJ1-4; D may be TRBD1 (6 bases). Germline assignment: CDR1 SNHLY and CDR2 FYNNEI. CDR3 length equals 15 residues. Trimming left V 3 bases short and J 4 bases short, with 12 bases between. Here the CDR3 DNA reads TGTGCCAGCAGTGATCTAGGACAGTATAATGAAAAACTGTTTTTT. Translated, it gives CASSDLGQYNEKLFF.

The chain couples TRBV7-9 to TRBJ1-4; 7 nucleotides agree with TRBD1. J gave up 4 bases and V 6 bases, and 5 bases lay outside the gene matches. Germline CDR1 reads SEHNR; CDR2 reads FQNEAQ (reference sequence). The CDR3 runs 14 residues. The CDR3 DNA is TGTGCCAGCAGAAGACAGGGCAGTAATGAAAAACTGTTTTTT. Amino acids: CASRRQGSNEKLFF.

The chain recombines TRBV28 with TRBJ1-4, with a weak D call TRBD1 (5 bases). The V end lost 7 bases, the J end lost 2 bases, and 11 bases lay between the germline ends. Germline CDR1 is MDHEN and CDR2 is SYDVKM. The CDR3 runs 14 residues. For the CDR3, the DNA is TGTGCCAGCACCGGGGGGACGACTAATGAAAAACTGTTTTTT. It translates to CASTGGTTNEKLFF.

The chain recombines TRBV19 with TRBJ2-4; D is unresolved. The V end lost 3 bases, the J end lost 1 base, and 10 bases lay between the germline ends. CDR1 is LNHDA, CDR2 SQIVND, per germline (reference sequence). The length of the CDR3 is 15 residues. CDR3 in amino acids: CASSMGRSAKNIQYF. In nucleotides, the CDR3 is TGTGCCAGTAGTATGGGCAGATCGGCCAAAAACATTCAGTACTTC. The variable domain in full, completed from reference TRBV19 and TRBJ2-4, reads DGGITQSPKYLFRKEGQNVTLSCEQNLNHDAMYWYRQDPGQGLRLIYYSQIVNDFQKGDIAEGYSVSREKKESFPLTVTSAQKNPTAFYLCASSMGRSAKNIQYFGAGTRLSVL.

Only a few counts were recorded for this clone. V usage is TRBV6-6 and J usage is TRBJ1-1, with TRBD1 matching 7 bases. This CDR3 region has 14 residues. Trimming took 3 bases from V and 2 from J; bases not matched to a gene: 3. Germline assignment: CDR1 MNHNY and CDR2 SVGAGI (reference sequence). The CDR3 sequence is CASSYRQGNTEAFF. The CDR3 nucleotides are TGTGCCAGCAGTTATCGACAGGGTAACACTGAAGCTTTCTTT.

The chain carries TRBV6-6 and TRBJ1-1; D is unclear. Germline CDR1 is MNHNY and CDR2 is SVGAGI (reference sequence). The V and J ends lost 2 bases and 10 bases respectively, with 8 bases between them. The CDR3 length is 11 residues. CDR3 DNA: TGTGCCAGCAGTTACGGGGAGGTAGCTTTCTTT. Protein sequence: CASSYGEVAFF.

The chain uses TRBV6-5 and TRBJ2-5; 11 positions match TRBD1. The end of the DNA fits TRBJ2-7 better, so the J call may be wrong. The germline CDR1 and CDR2 sequences are MNHEY and SVGAGI. The CDR3 sequence is 14 residues long. The CDR3: CASRGTGGVDEQYF. The CDR3 nucleotides read TGTGCCAGCAGGGGGACAGGGGGTGTCGACGAGCAGTACTTC.

The V gene is TRBV15, the J gene TRBJ2-5, with D perhaps TRBD1 (8 bases). CDR1 is LNHNV, CDR2 YYDKDF, per germline (reference sequence). The CDR3 runs 17 residues. V was trimmed by 1 base and J by 3 bases, leaving 18 bases between them. In DNA, the CDR3 is TGTGCCACCAGCAGAGGGGAGGGACAGGTCGTAGAAGAGACCCAGTACTTC. Protein: CATSRGEGQVVEETQYF.

The CDR3 coding sequence is TGTGCCAGCAGCTTTCAGGGGTCCATCCCCACTGAAGCTTTCTTT. This gives the protein CASSFQGSIPTEAFF. The rearrangement joins TRBV5-5 to TRBJ1-1; possible D gene TRBD1, 6 bases. The V gene lost 2 bases and the J gene lost 4 bases, with 15 bases spanning the gap. Per the germline V gene, CDR1 is SGHKS and CDR2 is YYEKEE (reference sequence). This CDR3 is 15 amino acids long.

The J gene is TRBJ1-2, the V gene TRBV30; perhaps TRBD1 as D (5 bases). The germline CDR1 and CDR2 sequences are GTSNPN and SVGIG (reference sequence). This CDR3 spans 14 amino acids. V lost 8 bases and J lost 4, with 20 bases in between. This CDR3 is CARDPRDGGYGYTF. DNA of the CDR3: TGTGCCAGAGACCCCCGGGACGGAGGCTATGGCTACACCTTC. Combining the CDR3 with reference TRBV30 and TRBJ1-2 gives the whole variable domain SQTIHQWPATLVQPVGSPLSLECTVEGTSNPNLYWYRQAAGRGLQLLFYSVGIGQISSEVPQNLSASRPQDRQFILSSKKLLLSDSGFYLCARDPRDGGYGYTFGSGTRLTVV.

This rearrangement joins TRBV7-9 to TRBJ2-2, with 8 bases identical to TRBD1. Per germline, CDR1 SEHNR and CDR2 FQNEAQ (reference sequence). Germline trimming cut 5 bases from V and 4 bases from J; bases unmatched to any gene: 6. The CDR3 totals 15 residues. CDR3 sequence: CASSRGQEGTGELFF. DNA for the CDR3: TGTGCCAGCAGCCGGGGACAGGAGGGCACCGGGGAGCTGTTTTTT.

The chain employs TRBV29-1 and TRBJ1-2, with unresolved D. Trimming removed 4 bases at V and 4 bases at J, with 19 bases between. The CDR3 covers 15 residues. Germline loops: CDR1 SQVTM, CDR2 ANQGSEA. The CDR3 DNA reads as TGCAGCGTTGTGGCGACCGAGCTTTCCGGCTATGGCTACACCTTC. Its protein product is CSVVATELSGYGYTF.

The rearrangement uses TRBV28 and TRBJ2-3; TRBD2 matches 8 bases. This CDR3 comprises 17 residues. CDR1 is MDHEN and CDR2 is SYDVKM in the germline V gene. The V and J ends lost 3 bases and 1 base, in that order; junction bases with no gene match: 9. CDR3 sequence reads: CASSLVAGIQGTDTQYF. The CDR3 DNA reads TGTGCCAGCAGTTTGGTAGCGGGGATTCAGGGCACAGATACGCAGTATTTT.

This chain links TRBV5-5 with TRBJ1-6; no reliable D call. The CDR3 has 15 amino acids. V shed 0 bases and J shed 7 bases, with 11 bases lying between them. Germline CDR1 SGHKS, CDR2 YYEKEE (reference sequence). CDR3 bases: TGTGCCAGCAGCTTGGCCCGGGATTCGAATTCACCCCTCCACTTT. This encodes CASSLARDSNSPLHF.

The chain employs TRBV19 and TRBJ2-7, with 8 bases identical to TRBD2. The V gene's germline CDR1 is LNHDA and CDR2 SQIVND (reference sequence). V lost 7 bases, J lost 12 bases, and 14 bases stayed unmatched. This CDR3 has 13 residues. The CDR3: CASTPGGAGELYF. CDR3 nucleotide sequence: TGTGCCAGTACCCCCGGGGGGGCAGGCGAATTGTACTTC.

The chain uses TRBV4-1 and TRBJ2-7; no clear D. Germline V gene data show CDR1 as MGHRA and CDR2 as YSYEKL. V was trimmed by 0 bases and J by 4 bases, leaving 10 bases between them. The CDR3 contains 14 residues. The CDR3 DNA reads as TGCGCCAGCAGCCAAGAGTTCGGAATATACGAGCAGTACTTC. Translated: CASSQEFGIYEQYF.

The chain joins TRBV27 to TRBJ1-5; 7 nucleotides agree with TRBD1. Trimming took 2 bases from V and 1 from J; bases not matched to a gene: 8. The CDR3 has 17 amino acids. Germline assignment: CDR1 MNHEY and CDR2 SMNVEV (reference sequence). DNA of the CDR3: TGTGCCAGCAGTTTAATAGGGGGCGTGGGGAGCAATCAGCCCCAGCATTTT. Its translation: CASSLIGGVGSNQPQHF.

This chain uses TRBV5-6 with TRBJ2-1, with D perhaps matching TRBD2 (7 bases). This CDR3 comprises 16 residues. V lost 5 bases and J lost 1, with 16 bases in between. The germline V gene encodes CDR1 SGHDT and CDR2 YYEEEE. The chain's CDR3 is CASSYGGLESYNEQFF. The DNA for the CDR3 is TGTGCCAGCAGTTACGGGGGGCTGGAATCCTACAATGAGCAGTTCTTC.

This clone was observed once. The chain is built from TRBV27 and TRBJ2-1; TRBD2 matches 9 bases. CDR3 length: 13 amino acids. The germline V gene has CDR1 MNHEY and CDR2 SMNVEV (reference sequence). Losses at the gene ends were 2 bases for V and 15 bases for J; bases not matched to a gene: 8. CDR3 residues: CASSLVSGGYSFF. CDR3 coding DNA: TGTGCCAGCAGTTTAGTCAGCGGGGGGTATTCGTTCTTC.

The chain carries TRBV30 and TRBJ2-2; TRBD1 matches 7 bases. The CDR3 is 16 residues long. The V gene's germline CDR1 is GTSNPN and CDR2 SVGIG (reference sequence). V was pared by 2 bases and J by 12 bases, with 18 bases of the junction left unmatched. CDR3 sequence reads: CAWSPSRTGALLKLFF. CDR3 coding DNA: TGTGCCTGGAGTCCCAGCCGGACAGGAGCCTTATTGAAGCTGTTTTTT. The whole variable domain, remainder taken from reference TRBV30 and TRBJ2-2, is SQTIHQWPATLVQPVGSPLSLECTVEGTSNPNLYWYRQAAGRGLQLLFYSVGIGQISSEVPQNLSASRPQDRQFILSSKKLLLSDSGFYLCAWSPSRTGALLKLFFGEGSRLTVL.

The gene calls are TRBV5-1 and TRBJ2-7; weak D call: TRBD1 (5 bases). V lost 2 bases and J lost 2, with 8 bases in between. Germline V gives CDR1 SGHRS, CDR2 YFSETQ. This CDR3 is 13 amino acids long. The CDR3 nucleotides read TGCGCCAGCAGCTTTGACAGAGCCTACGAGCAGTACTTC. This gives the protein CASSFDRAYEQYF.

The gene calls are TRBV30 and TRBJ1-5; 7 bases line up with TRBD1. Germline V lookup: CDR1 GTSNPN, CDR2 SVGIG (reference sequence). CDR3 length: 19 residues. The V gene end was trimmed by 1 base and the J gene end by 6 bases; junction bases not matched to a gene: 21. CDR3 sequence (DNA): TGTGCCTGGAGTGCCACACACAGGGGAGGTCGTTTTGTTAGTCAGCCCCAGCATTTT. This encodes CAWSATHRGGRFVSQPQHF.

The chain links TRBV28 to TRBJ2-7; D possibly corresponds to TRBD1 (6 bases). From germline, CDR1 is MDHEN and CDR2 SYDVKM. The CDR3 has 15 amino acids. V lost 6 bases and J 2 bases, leaving 17 bases between the germline ends. The CDR3 is CASSDSWTVTYEQYF. In nucleotides, the CDR3 is TGTGCCAGCAGCGATTCCTGGACAGTAACCTACGAGCAGTACTTC.